A selection of T cell receptor beta chains follows, all from one sample in a study of blood T cell repertoires in COVID-19. Sequencing used immunoSEQ multiplex PCR; TCRdb keeps in-frame clones, though not all of them. The table lists 110,000 to 150,000 clones, about 87% of them singletons. The sequenced sample was peripheral blood. The receptor set was obtained from a human donor in a cohort sampled during active COVID-19. Each CDR3 is given with its conserved first and last residue. The order of the fields is clone size, D gene, V gene, J gene, CDR3 protein, CDR3 DNA. A D gene is named only where the DNA matches it firmly. Clone sizes are given selectively: once, few, many, or a class where the clone is expanded.

size: .
D: TRBD2
V: TRBV5-1
J: TRBJ2-1
CDR3: CASSLSSGSYNEQFF
DNA: TGCGCCAGCAGCTTGTCTAGCGGGAGTTACAATGAGCAGTTCTTC

size: .
D: .
V: TRBV7-9
J: TRBJ2-7
CDR3: CASSLGASYYEQYF
DNA: TGTGCCAGCAGCTTAGGGGCCTCTTACTACGAGCAGTACTTC

size: .
D: .
V: TRBV11-2
J: TRBJ1-1
CDR3: CASSLDPGLATEAFF
DNA: TGTGCCAGCAGCTTAGATCCGGGTTTGGCCACTGAAGCTTTCTTT

size: .
D: .
V: TRBV25-1
J: TRBJ2-7
CDR3: CASSEFGSSYEQYF
DNA: TGTGCCAGCAGTGAATTCGGGAGCTCCTACGAGCAGTACTTC

size: .
D: TRBD1
V: TRBV3-1/TRBV3-2
J: TRBJ1-2
CDR3: CASSQVGQGNGYTF
DNA: TGTGCCAGCAGCCAAGTGGGACAGGGAAATGGCTACACCTTC

size: once
D: .
V: TRBV5-6
J: TRBJ1-5
CDR3: CASSLGGLLGNQPQHF
DNA: TGTGCCAGCAGCTTGGGGGGACTCCTAGGGAATCAGCCCCAGCATTTT

size: .
D: .
V: TRBV14
J: TRBJ1-1
CDR3: CASSQDLRDTMNTEAFF
DNA: TGTGCCAGCAGCCAAGATTTAAGGGACACAATGAACACTGAAGCTTTCTTT

size: .
D: TRBD2
V: TRBV28
J: TRBJ2-7
CDR3: CASRDPSGGTYEQYF
DNA: TGTGCCAGCAGAGATCCTAGCGGGGGGACCTACGAGCAGTACTTC

size: .
D: .
V: TRBV7-9
J: TRBJ1-1
CDR3: CASSLRGEDTEAFF
DNA: TGTGCCAGCAGCTTACGTGGGGAGGACACTGAAGCTTTCTTT

size: .
D: TRBD2
V: TRBV27
J: TRBJ2-1
CDR3: CASSLRLAGSYNEQFF
DNA: TGTGCCAGCAGTTTACGGCTAGCGGGCTCCTACAATGAGCAGTTCTTC

size: .
D: .
V: TRBV24-1
J: TRBJ2-2
CDR3: CATSASTGELFF
DNA: TGTGCCACCAGTGCTTCCACCGGGGAGCTGTTTTTT

size: .
D: .
V: TRBV7-2
J: TRBJ2-4
CDR3: CASSPAGRTKNIQYF
DNA: TGTGCCAGCAGCCCTGCTGGGAGGACCAAAAACATTCAGTACTTC

size: .
D: TRBD2
V: TRBV7-9
J: TRBJ2-2
CDR3: CASSFSGGTTGELFF
DNA: TGTGCCAGCAGCTTTAGCGGGGGAACCACCGGGGAGCTGTTTTTT

size: .
D: TRBD1
V: TRBV28
J: TRBJ1-2
CDR3: CASSSTGEAYGYTF
DNA: TGTGCCAGCAGTTCGACAGGGGAAGCCTATGGCTACACCTTC

size: .
D: TRBD2
V: TRBV19
J: TRBJ2-7
CDR3: CASSLLAGLDEQYF
DNA: TGTGCCAGTAGTCTGCTAGCGGGACTAGACGAGCAGTACTTC

size: .
D: TRBD1
V: TRBV19
J: TRBJ2-7
CDR3: CASSIAGGSDEQYF
DNA: TGTGCCAGTAGTATTGCAGGGGGAAGCGACGAGCAGTACTTC

size: .
D: .
V: TRBV5-1
J: TRBJ2-2
CDR3: CASSLSRGGAGELFF
DNA: TGCGCCAGCAGCTTGTCAAGAGGCGGGGCGGGGGAGCTGTTTTTT

size: few
D: .
V: TRBV7-2
J: TRBJ2-5
CDR3: CASSPRRGFRETQYF
DNA: TGTGCCAGCAGCCCCCGGCGAGGGTTCAGGGAGACCCAGTACTTC

size: .
D: TRBD2
V: TRBV6-1
J: TRBJ2-3
CDR3: CASSVLGLAGRTDTQYF
DNA: TGTGCCAGCAGTGTACTGGGACTAGCGGGCCGCACAGATACGCAGTATTTT

size: once
D: .
V: TRBV19
J: TRBJ1-2
CDR3: CASSQVPNRPSNYGYTF
DNA: TGTGCCAGTAGTCAGGTGCCCAACAGGCCCTCTAACTATGGCTACACCTTC

size: .
D: TRBD1
V: TRBV4-1
J: TRBJ1-2
CDR3: CASSQQGAGYGYTF
DNA: TGCGCCAGCAGCCAACAGGGGGCCGGCTATGGCTACACCTTC

size: .
D: .
V: TRBV11-2
J: TRBJ2-1
CDR3: CASSPAGFSYNEQFF
DNA: TGTGCCAGCAGCCCCGCGGGTTTTTCCTACAATGAGCAGTTCTTC

size: .
D: .
V: TRBV27
J: TRBJ2-2
CDR3: CASSYRLALDTGELFF
DNA: TGTGCCAGCAGCTATAGGCTAGCGCTCGACACCGGGGAGCTGTTTTTT

size: .
D: TRBD2
V: TRBV7-2
J: TRBJ2-1
CDR3: CASSLRGTSGRDEQFF
DNA: TGTGCCAGCAGCTTAAGGGGAACTAGCGGGAGGGATGAGCAGTTCTTC

size: once
D: TRBD1
V: TRBV3-1/TRBV3-2
J: TRBJ2-6
CDR3: CASSKTGVGANVLTF
DNA: TGTGCCAGCAGCAAAACAGGGGTGGGGGCCAACGTCCTGACTTTC

size: once
D: .
V: TRBV28
J: TRBJ2-5
CDR3: CATRTGGSETQYF
DNA: TGTGCCACCAGAACCGGGGGTTCAGAGACCCAGTACTTC